Listed below are T cell receptor beta chains from one sample, sequenced in a study of blood T cell repertoires in COVID-19. Using immunoSEQ multiplex PCR, the repertoire was profiled, and TCRdb retains in-frame clones only, with some absent. The sample consists of fewer than 150,000 clones, about 77% of them appearing once. Sequenced: peripheral blood. Every receptor here comes from an elderly man with acute or convalescent COVID-19. Both conserved end residues are part of each CDR3. Fields, in order: J gene, clone size, V gene, CDR3 length, D gene, CDR3 protein, CDR3 DNA. The D gene is left open where the match is weak. Size is stated for part of the rows, as once, few or many counts, or as a class when the clone is expanded.

>TRBJ1-4|once|TRBV2|14|NA
CASSWQATNEKLFF
TGTGCCAGCAGCTGGCAGGCAACTAATGAAAAACTGTTTTTT
>TRBJ2-7|once|TRBV11-2|16|TRBD2
CASTSSSSGVVREQYF
TGTGCCAGCACCAGTAGTAGTAGCGGGGTAGTTCGCGAGCAGTACTTC
>TRBJ2-2|NA|TRBV28|16|NA
CASRGGGAANTGELFF
TGTGCCAGCAGGGGAGGGGGAGCAGCGAACACCGGGGAGCTGTTTTTT
>TRBJ2-2|NA|TRBV5-6|14|TRBD2
CASSLREGTGELFF
TGTGCCAGCAGCTTGCGGGAGGGCACCGGGGAGCTGTTTTTT
>TRBJ2-5|few|TRBV12-3/TRBV12-4|11|NA
CASSLGETQYF
TGTGCCAGCAGCCTCGGGGAGACCCAGTACTTC
>TRBJ1-6|NA|TRBV20-1|11|NA
CSARGNSPLHF
TGCAGTGCTAGGGGCAATTCACCCCTCCACTTT
>TRBJ2-5|NA|TRBV5-5|14|NA
CASSLEGGRETQYF
TGTGCCAGCAGCTTGGAGGGTGGGAGGGAGACCCAGTACTTC
>TRBJ2-7|NA|TRBV10-3|12|NA
CAISEQAYEQYF
TGTGCCATCAGTGAACAGGCCTACGAGCAGTACTTC
>TRBJ2-1|NA|TRBV29-1|13|NA
CSVHQGSYNEQFF
TGCAGCGTTCATCAGGGTTCCTACAATGAGCAGTTCTTC
>TRBJ1-1|NA|TRBV3-1/TRBV3-2|11|NA
CASSRSGEAFF
TGTGCCAGCAGTCGGTCGGGGGAAGCTTTCTTT
>TRBJ2-7|NA|TRBV6-4|9|NA
CASTGLQYF
TGTGCCAGCACAGGGTTGCAGTACTTC
>TRBJ1-2|NA|TRBV5-6|14|NA
CASSLSGHNYGYTF
TGTGCCAGCAGCTTGTCGGGACACAACTATGGCTACACCTTC
>TRBJ2-2|NA|TRBV5-1|16|NA
CASSLGPSSNTGELFF
TGCGCCAGCAGCTTGGGTCCTAGCTCGAACACCGGGGAGCTGTTTTTT
>TRBJ2-3|NA|TRBV12-3/TRBV12-4|13|NA
CASSLAGTDTQYF
TGTGCCAGCAGTTTAGCCGGCACAGATACGCAGTATTTT
>TRBJ2-2|NA|TRBV7-9|15|NA
CASSRGTSLVGELFF
TGTGCCAGCAGCAGGGGGACATCTTTAGTCGGGGAGCTGTTTTTT
>TRBJ2-2|NA|TRBV2|16|TRBD1
CASSKGQGTNTGELFF
TGTGCCAGCAGTAAGGGACAGGGGACGAACACCGGGGAGCTGTTTTTT
>TRBJ2-7|NA|TRBV9|17|NA
CASSVGEGVKGVYEQYF
TGTGCCAGCAGCGTAGGGGAGGGGGTAAAAGGGGTCTACGAGCAGTACTTC
>TRBJ2-1|few|TRBV29-1|10|NA
CSARNNEQFF
TGCAGCGCTAGAAACAATGAGCAGTTCTTC
>TRBJ2-2|NA|TRBV18|14|NA
CASSWDRLAGELFF
TGTGCCAGCTCGTGGGACAGACTAGCCGGGGAGCTGTTTTTT
>TRBJ1-4|NA|TRBV5-1|15|NA
CASSLVGGEDEKLFF
TGCGCCAGCAGCTTGGTGGGGGGTGAGGATGAAAAACTGTTTTTT
>TRBJ1-1|NA|TRBV25-1|13|NA
CASSASWRGAAFF
TGTGCCAGCAGTGCCTCCTGGCGGGGGGCTGCTTTCTTT
>TRBJ2-2|few|TRBV3-1/TRBV3-2|14|NA
CASSPTLVTGELFF
TGTGCCAGCAGCCCCACCCTAGTTACCGGGGAGCTGTTTTTT
>TRBJ2-1|NA|TRBV7-9|14|TRBD1
CASSFGTGEGYQFF
TGTGCCAGCAGCTTTGGGACAGGGGAAGGATATCAGTTCTTC
>TRBJ2-5|NA|TRBV5-1|14|NA
CASSFTSRQETQYF
TGCGCCAGCAGCTTCACTTCCCGCCAAGAGACCCAGTACTTC
>TRBJ2-5|NA|TRBV3-1/TRBV3-2|17|TRBD2
CASSQLAGSGAEGTQYF
TGTGCCAGCAGCCAACTAGCGGGGTCTGGGGCAGAGGGGACCCAGTACTTC
>TRBJ1-1|NA|TRBV3-1/TRBV3-2|14|TRBD1
CASSHLQGANEAFF
TGTGCCAGCAGCCACCTTCAGGGGGCGAATGAAGCTTTCTTT
>TRBJ2-3|NA|TRBV7-2|17|NA
CASSPTPKAGFTDTQYF
TGTGCCAGCAGTCCTACTCCCAAAGCGGGCTTCACAGATACGCAGTATTTT
>TRBJ2-3|NA|TRBV7-6|17|NA
CASSLGIGAVHTDTQYF
TGTGCCAGCAGCTTAGGGATAGGGGCCGTACATACAGATACGCAGTATTTT
>TRBJ1-2|NA|TRBV3-1/TRBV3-2|15|TRBD1
CASSQWDRPNYGYTF
TGTGCCAGCAGCCAATGGGACAGGCCAAACTATGGCTACACCTTC
>TRBJ1-2|NA|TRBV27|13|TRBD1
CASSSNRGLGYTF
TGTGCCAGCAGTTCAAACAGGGGGCTTGGCTACACCTTC
>TRBJ2-2|NA|TRBV15|16|NA
CATSKGSGVLSGELFF
TGTGCCACCAGCAAGGGATCCGGGGTATTATCCGGGGAGCTGTTTTTT
>TRBJ1-1|NA|TRBV6-5|15|NA
CASSTTTETATEAFF
TGTGCCAGCAGTACCACGACGGAGACGGCTACTGAAGCTTTCTTT
>TRBJ2-7|NA|TRBV9|15|TRBD1
CASSAGTGGLYEQYF
TGTGCCAGCAGCGCCGGGACAGGGGGACTCTACGAGCAGTACTTC
>TRBJ1-2|once|TRBV5-5|14|NA
CASSLAVQGYGYTF
TGTGCCAGCAGCTTGGCCGTGCAGGGCTATGGCTACACCTTC
>TRBJ1-5|NA|TRBV10-3|15|NA
CAISESGRPYQPQHF
TGTGCCATCAGTGAGTCGGGGCGACCTTATCAGCCCCAGCATTTT
>TRBJ1-2|NA|TRBV28|16|TRBD1
CASSLGVGGQGYGYTF
TGTGCCAGCAGTTTAGGGGTAGGAGGACAGGGTTATGGCTACACCTTC
>TRBJ2-2|NA|TRBV18|16|TRBD1
CASSPSGQGVTGELFF
TGTGCCAGCTCACCGTCGGGACAGGGGGTTACCGGGGAGCTGTTTTTT
>TRBJ1-2|few|TRBV20-1|14|NA
CSASGGAGGYGYTF
TGCAGTGCTAGTGGTGGAGCTGGAGGCTATGGCTACACCTTC
>TRBJ2-3|NA|TRBV5-1|16|TRBD2
CASSLDSGGAPDTQYF
TGCGCCAGCAGCTTGGATAGCGGGGGGGCCCCAGATACGCAGTATTTT
>TRBJ2-1|NA|TRBV10-3|12|NA
CAISESRNEQFF
TGTGCCATCAGTGAGTCTCGTAATGAGCAGTTCTTC
>TRBJ2-6|NA|TRBV4-3|19|NA
CASSQDWVGQGSGANVLTF
TGCGCCAGCAGCCAAGATTGGGTCGGCCAGGGCTCTGGGGCCAACGTCCTGACTTTC
>TRBJ2-5|NA|TRBV10-3|14|TRBD2
CAISLAGGKETQYF
TGTGCCATCAGTTTAGCGGGGGGAAAAGAGACCCAGTACTTC
>TRBJ1-1|NA|TRBV4-1|14|NA
CASSQLGGWTEAFF
TGCGCCAGCAGCCAATTAGGAGGTTGGACTGAAGCTTTCTTT
>TRBJ2-1|few|TRBV14|15|NA
CASSREDPTGNEQFF
TGTGCCAGCAGCCGGGAGGACCCTACCGGAAATGAGCAGTTCTTC
>TRBJ2-2|few|TRBV7-3|15|NA
CASSLIGGVSGELFF
TGTGCCAGCAGCTTAATCGGGGGAGTCTCCGGGGAGCTGTTTTTT
>TRBJ1-1|NA|TRBV7-3|14|NA
CASSLGGAGTEAFF
TGTGCCAGCAGCTTAGGGGGCGCCGGCACTGAAGCTTTCTTT
>TRBJ1-2|few|TRBV14|15|NA
CASSQFKGARGGYTF
TGTGCCAGCAGCCAATTCAAAGGGGCGCGAGGTGGCTACACCTTC
>TRBJ2-3|NA|TRBV5-1|15|TRBD2
CASSPLAGDTDTQYF
TGCGCCAGCAGCCCACTAGCGGGGGATACGGATACGCAGTATTTT
>TRBJ2-3|NA|TRBV10-3|13|TRBD2
CAIKAAGPDTQYF
TGTGCCATCAAGGCAGCGGGGCCAGATACGCAGTATTTT
>TRBJ2-1|NA|TRBV4-3|14|NA
CASSQDWTSAEQFF
TGCGCCAGCAGCCAAGATTGGACTTCAGCTGAGCAGTTCTTC
>TRBJ1-5|NA|TRBV4-1|15|NA
CASSQERTVLGPQHF
TGCGCCAGCAGCCAAGAAAGGACAGTGCTCGGGCCCCAGCATTTT
>TRBJ2-3|once|TRBV3-1/TRBV3-2|14|NA
CASSNGPGGVTQYF
TGTGCCAGCAGCAACGGCCCCGGCGGGGTTACGCAGTATTTT
>TRBJ2-5|NA|TRBV5-1|15|TRBD2
CASSGAGRYQETQYF
TGCGCCAGCAGTGGAGCGGGGCGGTACCAAGAGACCCAGTACTTC
>TRBJ1-1|few|TRBV19|15|TRBD1
CASTYSGTENTEAFF
TGTGCCAGTACATACTCCGGGACAGAGAACACTGAAGCTTTCTTT